This T cell receptor (beta chain) was recovered during a study of T cell repertoires in aging, cancer and after chemotherapy. Study overall: Donors were grouped into six age bands spanning 30 or younger through 70 or older.

By sample fraction, this clonotype is medium-sized. The antigen is not known. A mixed TRB-A/B primer pool amplified rearranged TRB by multiplex touch-down PCR. TCRdb recomputed calls from the multiplex PCR reads with MiXCR, one row per CDR3 protein. Of around 5,000 distinct CDR3 sequences listed, approximately 27% were seen once; the top ten hold 15% to 20%. TCR beta rearrangements were amplified from peripheral blood genomic DNA. Overall study findings and caveats: In each cancer cohort, median generation probability increased across chemotherapy, suggesting thymic output rebounded. Untreated cancer patients had significantly lower blood TCR diversity than age-matched healthy donors. These repertoire data do not allow conclusions about immunological memory after chemotherapy.

The TCR originated in a human donor in good health. Sequenced: blood.

The CDR3 bases are TGTGCCAGTAGTATCGGACAGTCCTACGAGCAGTACTTC. This translates into CASSIGQSYEQYF. J is TRBJ2-7 and V is TRBV19; a weak D match, TRBD1 (6 bases). The CDR3 contains 13 residues. Germline V CDR1 and CDR2: LNHDA, SQIVND (reference sequence). Trimming removed 3 bases from V and 1 base from J, with 7 bases in between.